This TCR beta chain was found in a study of vaccination and CD4 T cells after COVID-19. Overall study: The authors used overlapping spike peptides from SARS-CoV-2, HCoV-NL63, HCoV-OC43 and HCoV-229E to stimulate cells.

The CDR3 extends over 18 amino acids. The germline V gene has CDR1 SGHVS and CDR2 FQNEAQ. V was pared by 2 bases and J by 1 base, with 6 bases of the junction left unmatched. Sequencing of the DNA from cultured CD4+ T cells was carried out with the Oncomine TCR Beta short-read assay. TCRdb independently ran MiXCR on the PCR reads; one entry per CDR3 protein. Altogether 8,500 to 10,000 distinct CDR3 sequences are present, 50% to 65% being singletons, with the ten largest covering over 20%. Only one count was recorded for this clonotype. Its antigen is unknown. The treatment: approximately nine-day PBMC culture with coronavirus spike peptide pools or control peptides (ViraFEST assay). The unexposed donor gave CD4+ T cells before the COVID-19 pandemic (2011-2018).

This sequence joins TRBV7-8 and TRBJ2-3, with 13 bases aligning to TRBD2. The specimen sequenced was CD4+ T cells from blood, cultured in vitro. This receptor was taken from a human donor in good health. CDR3 in amino acids: CASSLRLAGGGGTDTQYF. The CDR3 DNA follows: TGTGCCAGCAGCTTACGACTAGCGGGAGGAGGGGGCACAGATACGCAGTATTTT.